What follows are 16 T cell receptor beta chains derived from one specimen sequenced in a study of follicular helper T cells after annual influenza vaccination. Time point here: 2014-2015 season, 7 days after vaccination. Assay used: immunoSEQ multiplex PCR; TCRdb lists only in-frame clones, some missing. The data contain about 10,000 clones, approximately 80% of them singletons. The source was CXCR5+ CD38- circulating T follicular helper cells from blood, collected 7 days after influenza vaccination. Indicated subset: circulating Tfh, non-naive CD4+CXCR5+PD-1+ (ICOS+CD38+ or ICOS-CD38-). The source is an adult who received the influenza vaccine.

The chain has TRBV6-5 and TRBJ1-3; 9 nucleotides align to TRBD1. Germline V gives CDR1 MNHEY, CDR2 SVGAGI. V lost 6 bases and J lost 3; bases outside the gene matches: 3. CDR3 size: 14 residues. CDR3 bases: TGTGCCAGCAGGGACAGGGGTAGTGGAAACACCATATATTTT. Translating it yields CASRDRGSGNTIYF.

This rearrangement joins TRBV5-4 to TRBJ1-1, with 9 bases that match TRBD1. There are 16 residues in the CDR3. Germline values: CDR1 SGHNT, CDR2 YYREEE (reference sequence). The J segment lost 6 bases and the V segment lost 4 bases, leaving 13 bases of the junction unmatched. CDR3 protein: CASSGTGTGKFAEAFF. CDR3 nucleotides: TGTGCCAGCAGCGGGACCGGGACAGGGAAGTTCGCTGAAGCTTTCTTT.

A single count supports this clone. The rearrangement joins TRBV7-8 to TRBJ2-5; 7 nucleotides match TRBD1. The CDR3 extends over 14 amino acids. Unmatched junction bases numbered 7, after V lost 2 bases and J lost 7 bases. Germline V gene lookup returns CDR1 SGHVS and CDR2 FQNEAQ. CDR3 coding DNA: TGTGCCAGCAGCTTATCCAGGGGGTCTGGGACCCAGTACTTC. It codes for CASSLSRGSGTQYF.

V usage is TRBV2 and J usage is TRBJ2-3; no clear D. V lost 3 bases and J lost 2, with 12 bases in between. Germline V gene data show CDR1 as SNHLY and CDR2 as FYNNEI. The CDR3 loop spans 15 amino acids. The chain's CDR3 is CASSEQGDVTDTQYF. The CDR3 nucleotides read TGTGCCAGCAGTGAGCAAGGTGATGTCACAGATACGCAGTATTTT.

The rearrangement uses TRBV6-1 and TRBJ1-1, with a possible D match to TRBD1 (6 bases). Deletions cut 10 bases from V and 0 bases from J, with 18 bases between. The germline V gene encodes CDR1 MNHNS and CDR2 SASEGT. The CDR3 contains 15 residues. The CDR3, as DNA: TGTGCCACCTCAAAGGGGGGAACTTTGAACACTGAAGCTTTCTTT. This gives the protein CATSKGGTLNTEAFF.

The chain links TRBV6-1 to TRBJ2-2, with unresolved D. The CDR3 is 14 residues long. The germline V gene encodes CDR1 MNHNS and CDR2 SASEGT. Deletions cut 2 bases from V and 2 bases from J, with 6 bases between. CDR3 region: CASSELLNTGELFF. The CDR3 DNA reads as TGTGCCAGCAGTGAACTATTAAACACCGGGGAGCTGTTTTTT.

The CDR3 region has the DNA TGCAGCGTGATGGTCGCTGGAAACACCATATATTTT. Its translation is CSVMVAGNTIYF. V usage is TRBV29-1 and J usage is TRBJ1-3, with D unresolved. The V gene lost 6 bases and the J gene lost 2 bases, with 8 bases spanning the gap. The germline V gene encodes CDR1 SQVTM and CDR2 ANQGSEA. The length of the CDR3 is 12 residues.

This sequence joins TRBV5-4 and TRBJ2-7; D perhaps matches TRBD2 (6 bases). Looked up from germline, CDR1 is SGHNT and CDR2 is YYREEE (reference sequence). Trimming shortened V by 0 bases and J by 2 bases, and 12 bases separated the two germline ends. The CDR3 length is 15 residues. CDR3 coding DNA: TGTGCCAGCAGCTTGGGCGCTAGCGAGGCCTACGAGCAGTACTTC. It translates to CASSLGASEAYEQYF.

The chain recombines TRBV25-1 with TRBJ2-2, with D perhaps TRBD1 (5 bases). The V gene's germline CDR1 is MGHDK and CDR2 SYGVNS. V lost 2 bases to trimming and J lost 4 bases, with 8 bases between them. This CDR3 has 14 residues. The CDR3: CASSEQGTTGELFF. DNA of the CDR3: TGTGCCAGCAGTGAACAGGGTACCACCGGGGAGCTGTTTTTT.

This chain uses TRBV19 with TRBJ2-7, with TRBD2 matching over 12 bases. In germline, CDR1 is LNHDA, CDR2 SQIVND (reference sequence). Trimming took 5 bases from V and 3 from J; bases not matched to a gene: 5. The CDR3 has 15 amino acids. The CDR3 region is CASSARTSGDYEQYF. CDR3 coding DNA: TGTGCCAGTAGTGCCCGGACTAGCGGGGACTACGAGCAGTACTTC.

This rearrangement joins TRBV5-6 to TRBJ1-1; 8 bases line up with TRBD1. The germline gives CDR1 SGHDT, CDR2 YYEEEE. The CDR3 extends over 14 amino acids. V shed 1 base and J 4 bases; nucleotides not matched to a gene: 3. CDR3 in amino acids: CASSLTGGVTEAFF. CDR3 in DNA: TGTGCCAGCAGCTTGACAGGGGGTGTCACTGAAGCTTTCTTT.

The genes are TRBV28 and TRBJ1-4, with 10 bases fitting TRBD1. J was trimmed by 0 bases and V by 5 bases; bases with no gene match: 6. CDR1 and CDR2 (germline): MDHEN, SYDVKM. The CDR3 totals 17 residues. In DNA, the CDR3 is TGTGCCAGCAGTAAACTGACAGGGGGCCCAACTAATGAAAAACTGTTTTTT. Residues: CASSKLTGGPTNEKLFF.

This rearrangement joins TRBV6-5 to TRBJ1-3; D possibly corresponds to TRBD1 (5 bases). Germline V CDR1 and CDR2: MNHEY, SVGAGI. The CDR3 has 15 amino acids. Trimming shortened V by 4 bases and J by 1 base, and 11 bases separated the two germline ends. As DNA, the CDR3 is TGTGCCAGCAGTTCTCCACAGGTTTCTGGAAACACCATATATTTT. Translated, it gives CASSSPQVSGNTIYF.

This rearrangement joins TRBV4-1 to TRBJ2-1; TRBD2 agrees at 12 bases. The germline V gene has CDR1 MGHRA and CDR2 YSYEKL. V shed 5 bases, J shed 6 bases, and the junction held 5 bases outside the gene matches. The CDR3 is 15 amino acids. The CDR3 loop reads CASSYGLAGFNEQFF. The CDR3 nucleotides are TGCGCCAGCAGCTATGGACTAGCGGGGTTCAATGAGCAGTTCTTC.

This sequence joins TRBV6-5 and TRBJ2-5; TRBD1 matches 7 bases. The CDR3 runs 14 residues. CDR1 and CDR2 (germline): MNHEY, SVGAGI. After removal of 5 bases from V and 2 bases from J, the junction contained 5 bases not matched to a gene. The CDR3 nucleotides read TGTGCCAGCAGTACAGGGGTAGCACAAGAGACCCAGTACTTC. Translation gives CASSTGVAQETQYF.

J is TRBJ2-7 and V is TRBV5-6; 10 bases are a match to TRBD2. Germline-derived CDR1 and CDR2 are SGHDT and YYEEEE. Unmatched junction bases numbered 4, after V lost 1 base and J lost 9 bases. CDR3 length: 13 amino acids. CDR3 coding DNA: TGTGCCAGCAGCTTGTTTGAGCGGGAGGGGCAGTACTTC. It encodes CASSLFEREGQYF. Variable domain in full (rest from reference TRBV5-6 and TRBJ2-7): DAGVTQSPTHLIKTRGQQVTLRCSPKSGHDTVSWYQQALGQGPQFIFQYYEEEERQRGNFPDRFSGHQFPNYSSELNVNALLLGDSALYLCASSLFEREGQYFGPGTRLTVT.